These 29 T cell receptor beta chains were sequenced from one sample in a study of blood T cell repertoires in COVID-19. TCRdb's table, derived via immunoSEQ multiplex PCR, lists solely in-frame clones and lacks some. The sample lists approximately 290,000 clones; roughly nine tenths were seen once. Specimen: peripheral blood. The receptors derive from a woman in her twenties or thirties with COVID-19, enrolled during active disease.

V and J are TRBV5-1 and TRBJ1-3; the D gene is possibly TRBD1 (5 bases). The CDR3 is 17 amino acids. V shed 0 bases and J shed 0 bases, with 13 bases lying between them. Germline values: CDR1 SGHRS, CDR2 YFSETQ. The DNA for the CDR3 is TGCGCCAGCAGCTTGGCCGGGACTGCCGTCTCTGGAAACACCATATATTTT. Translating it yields CASSLAGTAVSGNTIYF.

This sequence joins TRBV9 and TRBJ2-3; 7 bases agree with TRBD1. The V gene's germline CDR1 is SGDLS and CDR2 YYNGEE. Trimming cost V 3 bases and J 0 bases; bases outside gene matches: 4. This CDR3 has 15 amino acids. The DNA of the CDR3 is TGTGCCAGCAGCGCAGACAGGGTTAGCACAGATACGCAGTATTTT. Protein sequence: CASSADRVSTDTQYF.

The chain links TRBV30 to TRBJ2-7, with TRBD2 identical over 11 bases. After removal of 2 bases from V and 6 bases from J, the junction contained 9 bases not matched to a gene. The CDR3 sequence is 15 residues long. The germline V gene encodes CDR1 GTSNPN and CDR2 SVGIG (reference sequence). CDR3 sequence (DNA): TGTGCCTGGAGTCGGCTTAGCGGGAGGGGTGGCGAGCAGTACTTC. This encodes CAWSRLSGRGGEQYF.

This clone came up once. CDR3 sequence: CASSLYGQGAMNTEAFF. The CDR3 nucleotides are TGTGCCAGCAGCCTATACGGACAGGGGGCAATGAACACTGAAGCTTTCTTT. The V gene is TRBV7-3, the J gene TRBJ1-1, with 11 bases matching TRBD1. The CDR3 consists of 17 residues. Losses at the gene ends were 5 bases for V and 0 bases for J; bases not matched to a gene: 8. Germline assignment: CDR1 SGHTA and CDR2 FQGTGA.

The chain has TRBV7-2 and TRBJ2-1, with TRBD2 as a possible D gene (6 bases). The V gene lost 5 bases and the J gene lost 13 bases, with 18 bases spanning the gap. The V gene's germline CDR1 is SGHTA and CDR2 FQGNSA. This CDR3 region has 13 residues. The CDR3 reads CASSPIGRGRQFF. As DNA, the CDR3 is TGTGCCAGCAGCCCCATAGGGCGGGGTAGACAGTTCTTC.

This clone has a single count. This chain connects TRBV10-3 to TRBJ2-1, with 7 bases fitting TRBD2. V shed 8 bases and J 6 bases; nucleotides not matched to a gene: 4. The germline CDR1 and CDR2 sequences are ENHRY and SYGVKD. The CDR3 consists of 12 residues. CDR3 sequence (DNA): TGTGCCATCGCGGGAGTCGTCAATGAGCAGTTCTTC. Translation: CAIAGVVNEQFF.

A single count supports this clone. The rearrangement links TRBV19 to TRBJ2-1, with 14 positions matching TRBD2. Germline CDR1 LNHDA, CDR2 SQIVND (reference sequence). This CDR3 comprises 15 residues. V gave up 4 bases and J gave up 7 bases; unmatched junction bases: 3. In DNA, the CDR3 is TGTGCCAGTAGTAGACTAGCGGGAGGGATAAATGAGCAGTTCTTC. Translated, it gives CASSRLAGGINEQFF.

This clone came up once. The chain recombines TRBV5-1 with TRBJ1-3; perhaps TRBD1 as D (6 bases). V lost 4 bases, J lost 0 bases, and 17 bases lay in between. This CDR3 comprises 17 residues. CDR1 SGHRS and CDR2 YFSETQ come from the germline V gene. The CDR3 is CASSLSGTPSSGNTIYF. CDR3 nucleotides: TGCGCCAGCAGCCTATCCGGGACACCGAGCTCTGGAAACACCATATATTTT.

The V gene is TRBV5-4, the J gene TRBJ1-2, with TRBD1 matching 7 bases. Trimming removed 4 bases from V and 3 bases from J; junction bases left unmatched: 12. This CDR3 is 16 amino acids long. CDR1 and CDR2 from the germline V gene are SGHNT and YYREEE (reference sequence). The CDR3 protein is CASSLYQGGLDYGYTF. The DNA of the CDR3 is TGTGCCAGCAGCCTGTATCAAGGGGGCTTGGACTATGGCTACACCTTC.

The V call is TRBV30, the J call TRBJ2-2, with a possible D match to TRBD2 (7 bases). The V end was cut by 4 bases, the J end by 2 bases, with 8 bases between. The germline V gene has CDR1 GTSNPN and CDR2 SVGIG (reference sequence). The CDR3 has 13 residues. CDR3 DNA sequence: TGTGCCTGGACGGGGGGCAACACCGGGGAGCTGTTTTTT. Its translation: CAWTGGNTGELFF.

The CDR3: CASSPDRDTEAFF. The CDR3, as DNA: TGTGCCAGCAGCCCCGACAGGGACACTGAAGCTTTCTTT. V and J are TRBV7-2 and TRBJ1-1, with 7 nucleotides matching TRBD1. Germline CDR1 SGHTA, CDR2 FQGNSA. Unmatched junction bases numbered 3, after V lost 5 bases and J lost 3 bases. This CDR3 region has 13 residues. Based on the CDR3 plus reference TRBV7-2 and TRBJ1-1, the full variable domain is GAGVSQSPSNKVTEKGKDVELRCDPISGHTALYWYRQSLGQGLEFLIYFQGNSAPDKSGLPSDRFSAERTGGSVSTLTIQRTQQEDSAVYLCASSPDRDTEAFFGQGTRLTVV.

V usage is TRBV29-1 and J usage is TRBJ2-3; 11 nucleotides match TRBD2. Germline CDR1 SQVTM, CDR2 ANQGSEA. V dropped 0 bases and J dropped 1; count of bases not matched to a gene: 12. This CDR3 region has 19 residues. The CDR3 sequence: CSVEDRVSGRAWGTDTQYF. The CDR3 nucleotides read TGCAGCGTTGAAGATCGGGTTAGCGGGAGGGCTTGGGGCACAGATACGCAGTATTTT.

The CDR3 spells CASSFGQGYEKLFF. CDR3 bases: TGTGCCAGCAGCTTTGGACAGGGGTATGAAAAACTGTTTTTT. The J gene is TRBJ1-4, the V gene TRBV5-5; 9 bases line up with TRBD1. The J segment lost 6 bases and the V segment lost 2 bases, leaving 2 bases of the junction unmatched. Germline V gene data show CDR1 as SGHKS and CDR2 as YYEKEE (reference sequence). The CDR3 loop spans 14 amino acids. The entire variable domain, with the rest obtained from reference TRBV5-5 and TRBJ1-4, is as follows: DAGVTQSPTHLIKTRGQQVTLRCSPISGHKSVSWYQQVLGQGPQFIFQYYEKEERGRGNFPDRFSARQFPNYSSELNVNALLLGDSALYLCASSFGQGYEKLFFGSGTQLSVL.

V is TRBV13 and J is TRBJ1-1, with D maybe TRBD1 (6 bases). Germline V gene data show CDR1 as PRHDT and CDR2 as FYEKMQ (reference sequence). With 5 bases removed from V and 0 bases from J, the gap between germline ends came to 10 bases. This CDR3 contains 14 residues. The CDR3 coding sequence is TGTGCCAGCAGCCGGGGACACATGAACACTGAAGCTTTCTTT. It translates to CASSRGHMNTEAFF.

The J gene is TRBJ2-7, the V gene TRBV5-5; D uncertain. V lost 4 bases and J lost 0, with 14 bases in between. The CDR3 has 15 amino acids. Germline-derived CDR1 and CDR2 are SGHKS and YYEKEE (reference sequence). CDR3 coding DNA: TGTGCCAGCAGCCTATACACAGATAGCTCCTACGAGCAGTACTTC. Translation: CASSLYTDSSYEQYF.

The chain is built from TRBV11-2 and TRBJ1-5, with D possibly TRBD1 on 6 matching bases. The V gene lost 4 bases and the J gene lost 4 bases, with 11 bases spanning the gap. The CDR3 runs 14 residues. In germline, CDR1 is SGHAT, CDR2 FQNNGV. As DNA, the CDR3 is TGTGCCAGCAGCTCGACAGGAAGAAATCAGCCCCAGCATTTT. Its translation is CASSSTGRNQPQHF.

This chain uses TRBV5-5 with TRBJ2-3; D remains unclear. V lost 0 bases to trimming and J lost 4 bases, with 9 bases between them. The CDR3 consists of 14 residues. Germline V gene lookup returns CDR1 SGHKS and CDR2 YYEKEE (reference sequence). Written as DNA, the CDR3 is TGTGCCAGCAGCTTGGTAAGAGGAGCAGATACGCAGTATTTT. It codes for CASSLVRGADTQYF. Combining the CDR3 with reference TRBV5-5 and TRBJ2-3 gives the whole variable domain DAGVTQSPTHLIKTRGQQVTLRCSPISGHKSVSWYQQVLGQGPQFIFQYYEKEERGRGNFPDRFSARQFPNYSSELNVNALLLGDSALYLCASSLVRGADTQYFGPGTRLTVL.

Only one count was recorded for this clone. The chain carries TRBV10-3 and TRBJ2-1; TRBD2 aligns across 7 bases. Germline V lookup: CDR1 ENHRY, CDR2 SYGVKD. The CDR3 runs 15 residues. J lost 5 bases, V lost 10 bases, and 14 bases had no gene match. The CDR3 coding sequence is TGTGCCACCTCACGTGGGGAGGGAAGGAACAATGAGCAGTTCTTC. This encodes CATSRGEGRNNEQFF.

Written as DNA, the CDR3 is TGTGCCAGCAGCCCTCCCTCACGGACAGGGGGTGTCTATGGCTACACCTTC. Protein: CASSPPSRTGGVYGYTF. V is TRBV5-4 and J is TRBJ1-2, with 10 nucleotides matching TRBD1. The V and J ends lost 4 bases and 4 bases, in that order; junction bases with no gene match: 13. Looked up from germline, CDR1 is SGHNT and CDR2 is YYREEE (reference sequence). The CDR3 extends over 17 amino acids.

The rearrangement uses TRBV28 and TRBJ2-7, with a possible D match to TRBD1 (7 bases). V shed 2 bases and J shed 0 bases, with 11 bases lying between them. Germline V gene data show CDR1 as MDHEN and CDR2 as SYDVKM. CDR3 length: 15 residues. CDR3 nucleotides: TGTGCCAGCAGTTTAACTCAGGGGGGCTCCTACGAGCAGTACTTC. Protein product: CASSLTQGGSYEQYF. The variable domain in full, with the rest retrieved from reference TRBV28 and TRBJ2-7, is DVKVTQSSRYLVKRTGEKVFLECVQDMDHENMFWYRQDPGLGLRLIYFSYDVKMKEKGDIPEGYSVSREKKERFSLILESASTNQTSMYLCASSLTQGGSYEQYFGPGTRLTVT.

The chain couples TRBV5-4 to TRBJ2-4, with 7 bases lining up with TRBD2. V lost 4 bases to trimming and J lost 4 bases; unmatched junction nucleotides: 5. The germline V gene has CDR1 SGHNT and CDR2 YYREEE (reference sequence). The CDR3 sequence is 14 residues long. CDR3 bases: TGTGCCAGCAGCGGCGGGAGTACTAAAAACATTCAGTACTTC. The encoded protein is CASSGGSTKNIQYF.

The CDR3 is CSANGEETQYF. DNA for the CDR3: TGCAGTGCTAACGGAGAAGAGACCCAGTACTTC. This chain joins TRBV20-1 and TRBJ2-5; D is undetermined. Germline lookup yields CDR1 DFQATT and CDR2 SNEGSKA (reference sequence). The CDR3 is made up of 11 amino acids. Trimming left V 4 bases short and J 3 bases short, with 6 bases between.

The CDR3 DNA reads TGTGCCAGCAGCCCATCCTGGCCCGCCCGGAACACTGAAGCTTTCTTT. This translates into CASSPSWPARNTEAFF. J is TRBJ1-1 and V is TRBV7-2; D is uncertain. The germline gives CDR1 SGHTA, CDR2 FQGNSA. The V gene lost 5 bases and the J gene lost 1 base, with 17 bases spanning the gap. CDR3 size: 16 residues.

The DNA for the CDR3 is TGTGCCAGCAGCCGCCGACTAGCGGGAGGCAACCAAGAGACCCAGTACTTC. The encoded protein is CASSRRLAGGNQETQYF. The V gene is TRBV3-1 (or the pseudogene TRBV3-2), the J gene TRBJ2-5; 13 positions match TRBD2. Germline V lookup: CDR1 LGHDT, CDR2 YNNKEL (reference sequence). The CDR3 contains 17 residues. V shed 4 bases and J 0 bases; nucleotides not matched to a gene: 5.

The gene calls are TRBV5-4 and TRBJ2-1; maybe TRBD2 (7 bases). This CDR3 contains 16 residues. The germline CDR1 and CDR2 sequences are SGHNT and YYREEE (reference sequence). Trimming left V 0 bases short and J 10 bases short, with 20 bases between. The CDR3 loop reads CASSLERGRGNGEQFF. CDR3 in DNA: TGTGCCAGCAGCTTGGAGAGGGGGAGGGGGAATGGGGAGCAGTTCTTC.

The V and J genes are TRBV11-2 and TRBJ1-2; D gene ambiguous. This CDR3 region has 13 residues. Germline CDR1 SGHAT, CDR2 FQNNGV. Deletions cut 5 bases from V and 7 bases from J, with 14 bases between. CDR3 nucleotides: TGTGCCAGCAGCCAAGAAGGGAGTGGTGGCTACACCTTC. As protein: CASSQEGSGGYTF.

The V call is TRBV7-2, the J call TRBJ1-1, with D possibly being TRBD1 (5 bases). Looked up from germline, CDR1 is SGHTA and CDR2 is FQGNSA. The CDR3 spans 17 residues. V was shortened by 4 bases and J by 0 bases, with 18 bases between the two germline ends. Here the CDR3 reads CASSSRGRGGMNTEAFF. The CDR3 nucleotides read TGTGCCAGCAGCTCACGGGGTAGGGGAGGCATGAACACTGAAGCTTTCTTT. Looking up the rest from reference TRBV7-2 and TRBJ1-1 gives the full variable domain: GAGVSQSPSNKVTEKGKDVELRCDPISGHTALYWYRQSLGQGLEFLIYFQGNSAPDKSGLPSDRFSAERTGGSVSTLTIQRTQQEDSAVYLCASSSRGRGGMNTEAFFGQGTRLTVV.

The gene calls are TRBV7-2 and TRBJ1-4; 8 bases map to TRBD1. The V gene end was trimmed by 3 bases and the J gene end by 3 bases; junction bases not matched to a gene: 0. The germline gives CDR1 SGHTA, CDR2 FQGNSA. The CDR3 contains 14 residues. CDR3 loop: CASSLTGANEKLFF. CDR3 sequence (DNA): TGTGCCAGCAGCTTGACAGGGGCTAATGAAAAACTGTTTTTT. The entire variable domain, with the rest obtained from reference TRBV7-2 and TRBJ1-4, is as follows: GAGVSQSPSNKVTEKGKDVELRCDPISGHTALYWYRQSLGQGLEFLIYFQGNSAPDKSGLPSDRFSAERTGGSVSTLTIQRTQQEDSAVYLCASSLTGANEKLFFGSGTQLSVL.

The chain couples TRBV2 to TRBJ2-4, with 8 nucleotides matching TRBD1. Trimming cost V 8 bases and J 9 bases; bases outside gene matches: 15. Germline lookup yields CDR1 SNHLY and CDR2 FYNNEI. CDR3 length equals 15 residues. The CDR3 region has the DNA TGTGCCAGCGACAGGGGCCTTCAAATTGGTGGCATTCAGTACTTC. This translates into CASDRGLQIGGIQYF.